This TCR beta chain was observed in a study of cytomegalovirus exposure and HLA in healthy donors. Background on the study: About 85 million unique TCRs from HLA-typed donors were held in an early release of data.

Though nominally healthy at sampling, donors likely had unrecorded immune exposures. PCR primers comprised 60 Vbeta and 13 Jbeta primers. Only in-frame clones appear in the TCRdb table, and some are missing; sequencing was by immunoSEQ multiplex PCR. This sample has approximately 74,000 clones; roughly 78% occur once, and the top ten carry approximately 9.7%. In germline, CDR1 is MNHNS, CDR2 SASEGT. CDR3 length equals 18 residues. Findings and caveats of the study: Confirmation was obtained in vitro that three CMV-associated chains are specific for CMV antigens. The investigators catalogued 164 TCR beta chains as cytomegalovirus-associated.

About this clone itself: The antigen remains undetermined. The junction does not match germline at one end; this may be a read error.

The V call is TRBV6-1, the J call TRBJ2-1; 10 nucleotides agree with TRBD2. The sample comprised PBMCs. The clonotype was recovered from a man aged 35-49 years in good health and CMV-seronegative. The CDR3 protein is CAISEVGAGLAAYNEQFF. The CDR3 coding sequence is TGTGCCATCAGTGAGGTGGGGGCCGGACTAGCGGCCTACAATGAGCAGTTCTTC.